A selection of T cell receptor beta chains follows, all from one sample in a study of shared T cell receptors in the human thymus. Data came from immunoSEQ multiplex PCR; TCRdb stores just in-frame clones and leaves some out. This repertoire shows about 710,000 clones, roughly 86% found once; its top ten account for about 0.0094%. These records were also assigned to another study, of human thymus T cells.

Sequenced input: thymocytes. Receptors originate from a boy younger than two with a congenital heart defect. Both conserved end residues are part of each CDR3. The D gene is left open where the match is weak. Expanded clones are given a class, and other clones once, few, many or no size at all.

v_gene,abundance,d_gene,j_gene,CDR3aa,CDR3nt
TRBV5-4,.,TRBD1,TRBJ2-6,CASSRTDQDRDLSGANVLTF,TGTGCCAGCAGCCGAACAGATCAGGACAGGGACCTCTCTGGGGCCAACGTCCTGACTTTC
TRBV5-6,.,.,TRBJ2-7,CASSLWVGGRSSSYEQYF,TGTGCCAGCAGCTTGTGGGTCGGTGGGAGGTCGAGCTCCTACGAGCAGTACTTC
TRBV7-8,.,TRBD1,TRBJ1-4,CASRLMTGTGLAYNEKLFF,TGTGCCAGCAGGCTCATGACCGGGACAGGGTTGGCCTATAATGAAAAACTGTTTTTT
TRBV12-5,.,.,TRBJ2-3,CASEGAPTSDTQYF,TGTGCTAGTGAAGGGGCCCCTACCTCAGATACGCAGTATTTT
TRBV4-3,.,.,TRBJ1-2,CASSQDRGLPIYGYTF,TGCGCCAGCAGCCAAGACAGGGGTTTACCCATTTATGGCTACACCTTC
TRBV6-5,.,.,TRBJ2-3,CASRRQSSTDTQYF,TGTGCCAGCAGGCGACAATCTAGCACAGATACGCAGTATTTT
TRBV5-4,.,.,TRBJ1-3,CASSLSTVGRTEYSGNTIYF,TGTGCCAGCAGCTTGAGTACCGTGGGGCGAACCGAATACTCTGGAAACACCATATATTTT
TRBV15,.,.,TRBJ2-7,CATSVSAGMGLEQYF,TGTGCCACCAGCGTTAGCGCCGGGATGGGCCTCGAGCAGTACTTC
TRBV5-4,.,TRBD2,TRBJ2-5,CASSLGTSGGRFQETQYF,TGTGCCAGCAGCTTGGGGACTAGCGGGGGGAGATTCCAAGAGACCCAGTACTTC
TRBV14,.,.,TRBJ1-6,CASSHRDKNSPLHF,TGTGCCAGCAGCCACCGGGACAAAAATTCACCCCTCCACTTT
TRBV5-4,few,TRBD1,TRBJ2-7,CASSRDSYYEQYF,TGTGCCAGCAGCCGGGACAGTTACTACGAGCAGTACTTC
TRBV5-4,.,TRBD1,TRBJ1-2,CASSLGGTGTSYGYTF,TGTGCCAGCAGCTTGGGAGGGACAGGGACATCCTATGGCTACACCTTC
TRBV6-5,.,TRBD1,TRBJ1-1,CASRTLRRDSREAFF,TGTGCCAGCAGGACCTTGAGGAGGGACAGCCGAGAAGCTTTCTTT
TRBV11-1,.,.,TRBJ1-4,CASSLGGRGSEKLFF,TGTGCCAGCAGCTTGGGTGGTCGTGGGAGTGAAAAACTGTTTTTT
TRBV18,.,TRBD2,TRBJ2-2,CASSGWVAGKPGVVTTNTGELFF,TGTGCCAGCTCAGGCTGGGTAGCGGGGAAACCCGGCGTAGTCACGACTAACACCGGGGAGCTGTTTTTT
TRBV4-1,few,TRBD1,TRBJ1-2,CASSQGPGQRNYGYTF,TGCGCCAGCAGCCAGGGACCGGGACAGAGGAACTATGGCTACACCTTC
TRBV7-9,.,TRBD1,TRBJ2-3,CASSALHRGSDTDTQYF,TGTGCCAGCAGCGCACTACACAGGGGCTCGGACACAGATACGCAGTATTTT
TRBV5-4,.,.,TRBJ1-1,CASSRWEDEAFF,TGTGCCAGCAGCCGGTGGGAGGATGAAGCTTTCTTT
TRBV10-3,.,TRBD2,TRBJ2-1,CAISGLAGLSYNEQFF,TGTGCCATCAGCGGACTAGCGGGCCTCTCCTACAATGAGCAGTTCTTC
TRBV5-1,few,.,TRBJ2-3,CASLERDTQYF,TGCGCCAGCTTGGAGCGGGATACGCAGTATTTT
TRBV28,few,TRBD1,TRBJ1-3,CASSSRGILSGNTIYF,TGTGCCAGCAGTTCCAGGGGGATTCTCTCTGGAAACACCATATATTTT
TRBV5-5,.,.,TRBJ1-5,CASSLWTKGQPQHF,TGTGCCAGCAGCTTGTGGACAAAGGGACAGCCCCAGCATTTT
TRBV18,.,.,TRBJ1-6,CASSGYRDNSPLHF,TGTGCCAGCTCAGGCTACAGGGATAATTCACCCCTCCACTTT
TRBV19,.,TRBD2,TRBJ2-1,CASSIGRGSSYNEQFF,TGTGCCAGTAGTATAGGGCGCGGGAGCTCCTACAATGAGCAGTTCTTC
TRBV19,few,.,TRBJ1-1,CASSTTGNTEAFF,TGTGCCAGTAGCACGACAGGGAACACTGAAGCTTTCTTT
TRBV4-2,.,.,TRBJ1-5,CASSQDFRNQPQHF,TGTGCCAGCAGCCAAGATTTCCGTAATCAGCCCCAGCATTTT
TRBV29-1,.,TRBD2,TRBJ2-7,CSYTSGGYEQYF,TGCAGCTACACTAGCGGAGGCTACGAGCAGTACTTC
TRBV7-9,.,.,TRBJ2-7,CASSVGRESSYEQYF,TGTGCCAGCAGCGTCGGACGGGAAAGCTCCTACGAGCAGTACTTC
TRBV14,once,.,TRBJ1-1,CASSPPEGPHEAFF,TGTGCCAGCAGCCCACCGGAGGGACCCCATGAAGCTTTCTTT
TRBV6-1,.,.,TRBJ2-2,CASSAPGTPNTGELFF,TGTGCCAGCAGTGCGCCCGGGACACCTAACACCGGGGAGCTGTTTTTT
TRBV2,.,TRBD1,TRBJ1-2,CASQRTPDREPGGYTF,TGTGCCAGCCAGAGGACCCCCGACAGGGAACCAGGGGGCTACACCTTC
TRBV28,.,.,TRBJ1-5,CASSLRGSRNQPQHF,TGTGCCAGCAGTTTACGGGGGAGCCGCAATCAGCCCCAGCATTTT
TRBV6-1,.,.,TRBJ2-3,CASSEGLGDTQYF,TGTGCCAGCAGTGAGGGGCTAGGGGATACGCAGTATTTT
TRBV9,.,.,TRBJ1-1,CASSVAPSRGDTEAFF,TGTGCCAGCAGCGTCGCTCCATCGAGAGGCGACACTGAAGCTTTCTTT
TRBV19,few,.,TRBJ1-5,CASSMEGNNQPQHF,TGTGCCAGTAGTATGGAGGGGAACAATCAGCCCCAGCATTTT
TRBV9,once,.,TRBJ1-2,CASSVSTGPYYGYTF,TGTGCCAGCAGCGTTTCTACAGGGCCTTACTATGGCTACACCTTC
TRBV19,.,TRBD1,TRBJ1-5,CASSGQELNQPQHF,TGTGCCAGTAGTGGACAGGAATTAAATCAGCCCCAGCATTTT
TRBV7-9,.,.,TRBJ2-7,CASSLDGTKGVGEQYF,TGTGCCAGCAGCTTAGATGGAACTAAGGGGGTTGGCGAGCAGTACTTC
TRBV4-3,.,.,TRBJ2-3,CASSQGQFFTDTQYF,TGCGCCAGCAGCCAAGGACAGTTTTTCACAGATACGCAGTATTTT
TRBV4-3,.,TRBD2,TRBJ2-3,CASSQIIAGGDTQYF,TGCGCCAGCAGCCAGATTATAGCGGGGGGAGATACGCAGTATTTT
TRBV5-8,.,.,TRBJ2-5,CASSLARDQETQYF,TGTGCCAGCAGCTTGGCCAGGGACCAAGAGACCCAGTACTTC